This T cell receptor (beta chain) is from a study of OX40 agonist ivuxolimab in advanced cancers. For the study at large: Prior therapy, whether anti-PD-1, anti-PD-L1 or anti-CTLA-4, was allowed, and approximately 40% had some. Study-wide results and limits: It was not determined which antigens were specifically recognized by the peripheral T cells that had undergone clonal expansion.

Sequenced by immunoSEQ multiplex PCR; TCRdb stores in-frame clones only, minus some. This table holds about 38,000 clones, roughly nine tenths found once. As concerns this clone: Antigen unknown.

Germline assignment: CDR1 ENHRY and CDR2 SYGVKD. The V segment lost 5 bases and the J segment 5 bases; nucleotides outside the gene matches: 2. This CDR3 has 13 residues. Source: CD4+ or CD8+ T cells sorted from blood, taken in a trial of the OX40 agonist ivuxolimab. This chain links TRBV10-3 with TRBJ2-1; the match to TRBD2 covers 8 bases. The receptor comes from an adult with an advanced solid tumor such as melanoma, head and neck, liver or kidney cancer. The CDR3 coding sequence is TGTGCCATCAGTTACGGGGGGGACAATGAGCAGTTCTTC. It encodes CAISYGGDNEQFF.